This TCR beta chain was sequenced for a study of blood T cells in healthy people across ages. The germline CDR1 and CDR2 sequences are MNHNS and SASEGT. CDR3 length: 17 residues. Combining a sample-barcoded 5' primer with a J-beta primer mix, a second PCR ran for about 6 to 12 cycles. All samples gave at least 2.5 million CDR3-containing paired-end reads. A single record per CDR3 protein comes from TCRdb applying MiXCR to the 5' RACE reads. The table shows around 990,000 distinct CDR3 sequences, with approximately 38% occurring only once. The table lists this clonotype with a count of one. The junction and the germline gene differ at one end; a read error may be behind it.

The sample taken for sequencing was blood. The sequence came from a man aged 18 to 30 in good health. This chain joins TRBV6-1 and TRBJ1-1; D not resolved. Written as DNA, the CDR3 is TGTGCCAGCAGTGAAGTATTACGACCGGTGGGGAACGCTGAAGCTTTCTTT. Translating gives CASSEVLRPVGNAEAFF.